This TCR beta chain was recovered during a study of blood T cell repertoires in COVID-19. The assay was immunoSEQ multiplex PCR, and TCRdb's table has in-frame clones only and misses some. The sample includes 30,000 to 45,000 clones, around 78% seen only once; the top ten take around 35%. CDR3 length equals 10 residues. V lost 7 bases to trimming and J lost 7 bases, with 8 bases between them. Germline assignment: CDR1 SQVTM and CDR2 ANQGSEA. This clone was detected a few times. The sample consisted of peripheral blood. This chain joins TRBV29-1 and TRBJ2-1; unclear D gene. The sequence was obtained from a man in his 60s with acute or convalescent COVID-19. CDR3 nucleotide sequence: TGCAGCGGGAGTCATAATGAGCAGTTCTTC. This gives the protein CSGSHNEQFF.